The TCR beta chain under discussion was sequenced for a study of blood T cells in healthy people across ages. Many counts were recorded for this clonotype. Next came a second PCR, run for roughly 6 to 11 cycles, which used a sample-barcoded 5' primer along with a J-beta primer mix. TCRdb independently ran MiXCR on the 5' RACE reads; one entry per CDR3 protein. The table shows 1.5 million to 2 million distinct CDR3 sequences, with 25% to 30% occurring only once. The CDR3 runs 18 residues. The germline V gene has CDR1 MNHNY and CDR2 SVGAGI (reference sequence). V was shortened by 0 bases and J by 2 bases, with 14 bases between the two germline ends.

The sample was blood. The receptor's source is a woman aged 25 to 39 in good health. The chain recombines TRBV6-6 with TRBJ2-6; either TRBD1 or TRBD2 may fit D (5 bases each). The CDR3 protein is CASSYSGTAAPGANVLTF. The CDR3 coding sequence is TGTGCCAGCAGTTACTCTGGGACCGCTGCCCCTGGGGCCAACGTCCTGACTTTC.